These 12 T cell receptor beta chains originate from one sample sequenced in a study of T cell repertoires in cytomegalovirus infection. The antigens of these receptors remain unknown. TCRdb itself ran the reads through MiXCR, one entry per CDR3 protein. Of around 130,000 distinct CDR3 sequences listed, 20% to 30% were seen once; the top ten hold about 37%. Sequenced sample: PBMCs, sequenced either directly or after in vitro stimulation (not recorded which). These receptors originate from a human donor in good health (CMV status not recorded). Some clones in this sample may be carry-over from other donors' samples.

This clonotype has at least ten counts. V usage is TRBV7-2 and J usage is TRBJ1-1; 7 bases are shared with TRBD1. The J segment lost 2 bases and the V segment lost 5 bases, leaving 5 bases of the junction unmatched. CDR1 is SGHTA and CDR2 is FQGNSA in the germline V gene. CDR3 length equals 14 residues. CDR3 DNA: TGTGCCAGCAGCGGAAGACAGGGCAACACTGAAGCTTTCTTT. Protein sequence: CASSGRQGNTEAFF.

In this sample, this clonotype turned up once. V usage is TRBV5-3 and J usage is TRBJ2-5; a weak D match, TRBD1 (6 bases). TRBV5-3 is reported as an ORF; its role is uncertain. V lost 8 bases and J lost 2, with 13 bases in between. The CDR3 loop spans 13 amino acids. The CDR3 sequence is CASSPDSQETQYF. The CDR3 DNA sequence: TGTGCCAGCAGCCCGGACAGTCAAGAGACCCAGTACTTC.

The genes are TRBV7-9 and TRBJ1-5; D perhaps matches TRBD1 (6 bases). Germline V lookup: CDR1 SEHNR, CDR2 FQNEAQ (reference sequence). The CDR3 extends over 15 amino acids. The ends were cut back, 5 bases at V and 3 bases at J, with 14 bases in the middle. The CDR3 DNA reads TGTGCCAGCAGCCCTGAGGGGGGGGACAATCAGCCCCAGCATTTT. Its translation is CASSPEGGDNQPQHF.

V gene TRBV12-3 or TRBV12-4 combines with J gene TRBJ2-4, with TRBD1 matching over 12 bases. V lost 5 bases, J lost 8 bases, and 7 bases stayed unmatched. The CDR3 spans 15 residues. CDR3 sequence: CASSLGTGGADIQYF. Written as DNA, the CDR3 is TGTGCCAGCAGTCTGGGGACAGGGGGCGCAGACATTCAGTACTTC.

This clonotype was observed many times. This chain joins TRBV7-2 and TRBJ1-1, with D perhaps matching TRBD1 (5 bases). V shed 5 bases and J shed 0 bases, with 16 bases lying between them. This CDR3 has 16 amino acids. Germline V gene sequence: CDR1 SGHTA, CDR2 FQGNSA. CDR3 protein: CASSPPKTVMNTEAFF. In nucleotides, the CDR3 is TGTGCCAGCAGCCCACCGAAGACAGTCATGAACACTGAAGCTTTCTTT.

In this sample, this clonotype turned up many times. The chain couples TRBV4-3 to TRBJ2-3, with 8 bases fitting TRBD2. The junction had 3 bases not matched to a gene; V was cut back by 4 bases and J by 6 bases. This CDR3 is 13 amino acids long. Germline CDR1 is LGHNA and CDR2 is YSLEER. In nucleotides, the CDR3 is TGCGCCAGCAGCCGCCCGGGGGGGGATACGCAGTATTTT. This sequence encodes CASSRPGGDTQYF.

V gene TRBV7-2 combines with J gene TRBJ2-2; tentative D call: TRBD1 (6 bases). Trimming stripped 0 bases from V and 6 bases from J, with 14 bases between. Per germline, CDR1 SGHTA and CDR2 FQGNSA. This CDR3 has 16 amino acids. CDR3 nucleotides: TGTGCCAGCAGCTTAGCGACAGGCGGGCCCCCCGGGGAGCTGTTTTTT. Its protein product is CASSLATGGPPGELFF.

This clonotype was picked up one time. The CDR3, as DNA: TGCGCCAGCAGCTCCAGCGGGAGGCCGGGGTCTCCGGATACGCAGTATTTT. Translated: CASSSSGRPGSPDTQYF. The chain carries TRBV5-1 and TRBJ2-3, with 9 nucleotides matching TRBD2. J lost 6 bases, V lost 3 bases, and 14 bases had no gene match. Per germline, CDR1 SGHRS and CDR2 YFSETQ. The CDR3 contains 17 residues.

Of note for this clonotype: Germline is not matched at one junction end, which may reflect a read error. The chain recombines TRBV5-3 with TRBJ1-1; D perhaps matches TRBD1 (6 bases). TRBV5-3 is recorded as an ORF, its role being uncertain. The CDR3 spans 16 residues. The CDR3 coding sequence is TGTGCCAGCAGCTTGGTACCCGGGGGGCGGAACACTGAAGCTTTCTTT. This sequence encodes CASSLVPGGRNTEAFF.

This clonotype came up many times. The chain employs TRBV7-9 and TRBJ1-2; 9 positions agree with TRBD1. Germline V CDR1 and CDR2: SEHNR, FQNEAQ (reference sequence). With 4 bases clipped from V and 3 bases from J, the junction kept 6 bases outside the gene matches. The CDR3 totals 15 residues. Written as DNA, the CDR3 is TGTGCCAGCAGCTCCGGGACAGGGTACGACTATGGCTACACCTTC. Encoded protein: CASSSGTGYDYGYTF.

The chain combines TRBV12-5 with TRBJ2-3, with 9 bases aligning to TRBD2. The ends lost 5 bases at V and 8 bases at J; junction bases unmatched: 14. The CDR3 covers 16 residues. Germline V CDR1 and CDR2: LGHNT, FRNRAP. CDR3 in amino acids: CASGLRLAGPTGTQYF. CDR3 sequence (DNA): TGTGCTAGTGGTCTACGTCTAGCGGGACCAACGGGTACGCAGTATTTT.

The chain is built from TRBV19 and TRBJ2-1, with D perhaps TRBD1 (5 bases). Germline CDR1 and CDR2: LNHDA and SQIVND (reference sequence). The V and J ends lost 4 bases and 6 bases respectively, with 16 bases between them. The length of the CDR3 is 15 residues. Here the CDR3 reads CASSKMRTPSNEQFF. In nucleotides, the CDR3 is TGTGCCAGTAGTAAGATGAGGACACCTTCCAATGAGCAGTTCTTC. The whole variable domain, remainder taken from reference TRBV19 and TRBJ2-1, is DGGITQSPKYLFRKEGQNVTLSCEQNLNHDAMYWYRQDPGQGLRLIYYSQIVNDFQKGDIAEGYSVSREKKESFPLTVTSAQKNPTAFYLCASSKMRTPSNEQFFGPGTRLTVL.